The 14 T cell receptor beta chains given below trace back to one sample, sequenced in a study of T cells after posttransplantation cyclophosphamide (dated by TCRdb to the mid-2010s). Naive T cells were defined as viable CD3+CD4+ or CD3+CD8+ cells that were CCR7+CD45RA+CD45RO-CD95-CD27+CD28+. The library was prepared using the immunoSEQ multiplex PCR assay. TCRdb stores this immuneACCESS table with in-frame sequences only. Part of the clones is absent; in the studies checked, under half of the shortfall reflects unresolved V genes, and no reason is known for the rest. For this sample there are around 31,000 clones; roughly nine tenths appear just once. The ten largest make up roughly 0.096% of the sample. Source material: naive CD4+ T cells sorted from blood. These receptors originate from a man aged 30 to 39 in good health and a related stem cell transplant donor.

The chain combines TRBV19 with TRBJ2-5; 10 nucleotides match TRBD1. The DNA end is more similar to TRBJ2-7, so the J call may be wrong. The CDR3 covers 14 residues. Germline V lookup: CDR1 LNHDA, CDR2 SQIVND (reference sequence). The CDR3 DNA follows: TGTGCCAGTAGATTGGGACAGGGGAGCTACGAGCAGTACTTC. Protein product: CASRLGQGSYEQYF.

The V gene is TRBV5-1, the J gene TRBJ2-3; perhaps TRBD2 as D (7 bases). Between the trimmed V and J ends, which lost 4 bases and 3 bases, there was a span of 15 bases. Germline-derived CDR1 and CDR2 are SGHRS and YFSETQ. This CDR3 comprises 15 residues. DNA for the CDR3: TGCGCCAGCAGCCGGACGAGGGGGGGGACAGATACGCAGTATTTT. Protein product: CASSRTRGGTDTQYF.

CDR3 nucleotides: TGTGCCAGTAGAGCTCAGGGGGCCCGAGGTTCACCCCTCCACTTT. It translates to CASRAQGARGSPLHF. V is TRBV19 and J is TRBJ1-6, with 8 bases that match TRBD1. Trimming at V came to 6 bases and at J to 9 bases, leaving 10 bases not matched to a gene. The V gene's germline CDR1 is LNHDA and CDR2 SQIVND (reference sequence). The CDR3 has 15 amino acids.

Only one count was recorded for this clone. The genes are TRBV6-6 and TRBJ2-3, with 9 bases lining up with TRBD1. The germline gives CDR1 MNHNY, CDR2 SVGAGI (reference sequence). The CDR3 loop spans 14 amino acids. V was pared by 6 bases and J by 3 bases, with 4 bases of the junction left unmatched. The CDR3 DNA reads TGTGCCAGCAGACGGGGGACAGGGACAGATACGCAGTATTTT. It is translated as CASRRGTGTDTQYF.

The chain uses TRBV5-1 and TRBJ2-1, with 10 nucleotides matching TRBD2. The ends lost 3 bases at V and 2 bases at J; junction bases unmatched: 2. CDR1 and CDR2 (germline): SGHRS, YFSETQ. The CDR3 is 15 amino acids. The CDR3 loop is CASSSGLATYNEQFF. The CDR3 nucleotides are TGCGCCAGCAGCTCGGGACTAGCGACCTACAATGAGCAGTTCTTC.

DNA for the CDR3: TGTGCCAGCAGCTTCAGGGGCGAGCAGTTCTTC. Amino acid sequence: CASSFRGEQFF. The chain couples TRBV7-8 to TRBJ2-1, with a weak D call TRBD1 (6 bases). V lost 3 bases to trimming and J lost 10 bases, with 7 bases between them. This CDR3 has 11 residues. Germline V gene lookup returns CDR1 SGHVS and CDR2 FQNEAQ. The whole variable domain, filled in from reference TRBV7-8 and TRBJ2-1, reads GAGVSQSPRYKVAKRGQDVALRCDPISGHVSLFWYQQALGQGPEFLTYFQNEAQLDKSGLPSDRFFAERPEGSVSTLKIQRTQQEDSAVYLCASSFRGEQFFGPGTRLTVL.

A single count supports this clone. The gene calls are TRBV19 and TRBJ1-2; TRBD1 might be the D (6 bases). The germline V and J ends were trimmed by 8 bases and 5 bases, with 15 bases remaining between them. Germline CDR1 reads LNHDA; CDR2 reads SQIVND (reference sequence). The CDR3 is 13 residues long. The CDR3 coding sequence is TGTGCCAGTTCCCGGGGGGGCGGATATGGCTACACCTTC. The encoded protein is CASSRGGGYGYTF.

This chain uses TRBV5-1 with TRBJ2-3; 8 bases agree with TRBD2. Germline lookup yields CDR1 SGHRS and CDR2 YFSETQ. CDR3 length: 14 amino acids. V shed 2 bases and J 5 bases; nucleotides not matched to a gene: 4. The CDR3 protein is CASSLAGAGDTQYF. The CDR3 DNA sequence: TGCGCCAGCAGCTTAGCGGGGGCGGGAGATACGCAGTATTTT.

This chain links TRBV10-3 with TRBJ2-3; D gene uncertain. From germline, CDR1 is ENHRY and CDR2 SYGVKD. The CDR3 is 13 residues long. The V end lost 6 bases, the J end lost 0 bases, and 7 bases lay between the germline ends. As DNA, the CDR3 is TGTGCCATCAGGGGCGAGAGCACAGATACGCAGTATTTT. Its translation is CAIRGESTDTQYF.

DNA of the CDR3: TGTGCCAGCAGCCCGGGACAGGGAGGGCAGGAGCCCCAGCATTTT. Translated, it gives CASSPGQGGQEPQHF. The chain combines TRBV11-2 with TRBJ1-5, with 9 bases fitting TRBD1. CDR1 is SGHAT, CDR2 FQNNGV, per germline. There are 15 residues in the CDR3. Unmatched junction bases numbered 10, after V lost 5 bases and J lost 8 bases.

The rearrangement uses TRBV11-2 and TRBJ2-2; no firm D call. The germline CDR1 and CDR2 sequences are SGHAT and FQNNGV. V lost 3 bases to trimming and J lost 1 base, with 6 bases between them. This CDR3 is 14 amino acids long. The CDR3 sequence: CASSLTRNTGELFF. As DNA, the CDR3 is TGTGCCAGCAGCTTGACTCGGAACACCGGGGAGCTGTTTTTT.

DNA for the CDR3: TGTGCCAGCAGTACTCCTGGGGGGGACCCCTACGAGCAGTACTTC. It codes for CASSTPGGDPYEQYF. The chain recombines TRBV5-4 with TRBJ2-7; 7 bases agree with TRBD2. The germline V gene has CDR1 SGHNT and CDR2 YYREEE (reference sequence). V lost 5 bases and J lost 2; bases outside the gene matches: 10. This CDR3 has 15 residues.

This clone appeared once. The J gene is TRBJ2-3, the V gene TRBV9; weak D call: TRBD1 (5 bases). Deletions cut 0 bases from V and 4 bases from J, with 6 bases between. This CDR3 region has 13 residues. The V gene's germline CDR1 is SGDLS and CDR2 YYNGEE. The CDR3 bases are TGTGCCAGCAGCGTAGGGGGCGCAGATACGCAGTATTTT. This gives the protein CASSVGGADTQYF.

This rearrangement joins TRBV10-1 to TRBJ1-6; 7 bases line up with TRBD1. The germline V gene has CDR1 WNHNN and CDR2 SYGVQD (reference sequence). The CDR3 length is 14 residues. V was pared by 3 bases and J by 4 bases, with 0 bases of the junction left unmatched. The DNA of the CDR3 is TGCGCCAGCAGTGAACAGGGGTATAATTCACCCCTCCACTTT. Its protein product is CASSEQGYNSPLHF.